These 23 T cell receptor beta chains came from one sample sequenced in a study of Graves' ophthalmopathy and Graves' hyperthyroidism. From RNA, the CDR3 regions of TCR beta chains were amplified and sequenced. The first round was an RT-PCR with HTBI primers, and the second round was a multiplex PCR. TCRdb redid the calling of the multiplex PCR reads with MiXCR, one entry per CDR3 protein. The table includes over a million distinct CDR3 sequences, less than 45% detected once. The specimen was peripheral blood or thyroid tissue (not recorded which). These receptor sequences come from an adult man with Graves' hyperthyroidism.

The V gene is TRBV11-2, the J gene TRBJ2-7; 7 bases fit TRBD1. Germline CDR1 reads SGHAT; CDR2 reads FQNNGV. This CDR3 comprises 14 residues. V gave up 5 bases and J gave up 5 bases; unmatched junction bases: 9. Written as DNA, the CDR3 is TGTGCCAGCAGCCCCCTAGGGGGCTACCACGAGCAGTACTTC. Its translation: CASSPLGGYHEQYF.

There are many counts of this clonotype. The chain is built from TRBV29-1 and TRBJ2-7; the match to TRBD2 covers 8 bases. The germline V gene has CDR1 SQVTM and CDR2 ANQGSEA. CDR3 length: 15 residues. The J segment lost 0 bases and the V segment lost 3 bases, leaving 7 bases of the junction unmatched. This CDR3 reads CSVEGGSGASYEQYF. Here the CDR3 DNA reads TGCAGCGTTGAGGGGGGTAGCGGGGCCTCCTACGAGCAGTACTTC.

Ten or more counts support this clonotype. The V gene is TRBV11-2, the J gene TRBJ1-5; 7 bases map to TRBD1. V was clipped by 5 bases and J by 2 bases; unmatched bases: 3. The CDR3 totals 14 residues. Germline loops: CDR1 SGHAT, CDR2 FQNNGV. The CDR3 DNA reads as TGTGCCAGCAGCCAGGGGGTTGGCAATCAGCCCCAGCATTTT. Protein: CASSQGVGNQPQHF.

The table lists this clonotype with many counts. The chain has TRBV6-5 and TRBJ1-6, with D uncertain. The V end was cut by 0 bases, the J end by 7 bases, with 10 bases between. The CDR3 runs to 15 residues. Germline V lookup: CDR1 MNHEY, CDR2 SVGAGI. The CDR3 DNA follows: TGTGCCAGCAGTTACTCCGGGAGTCCCAATTCACCCCTCCACTTT. Translating gives CASSYSGSPNSPLHF.

This clonotype was seen at least ten times. The rearrangement uses TRBV7-9 and TRBJ2-7; weak D call: TRBD1 (5 bases). From germline, CDR1 is SEHNR and CDR2 FQNEAQ (reference sequence). V was pared by 3 bases and J by 5 bases, with 14 bases between. The CDR3 length is 14 residues. Here the CDR3 DNA reads TGTGCCAGCAGCTTTCTGCACAGGACCGACGAGCAGTACTTC. The encoded protein is CASSFLHRTDEQYF.

On this clonotype itself: This may come from a read error, since a much larger clone is one base off. V is TRBV19 and J is TRBJ1-5; 8 bases are shared with TRBD1. CDR3 length equals 15 residues. Looked up from germline, CDR1 is LNHDA and CDR2 is SQIVND (reference sequence). V shed 1 base, J shed 4 bases, and the junction held 3 bases outside the gene matches. CDR3 DNA: TGTGCCAGTAGTATAGTGGACAGGGTAAATCAGCCCCAGCATTTT. Amino acid sequence: CASSIVDRVNQPQHF.

The V and J genes are TRBV6-1 and TRBJ2-7; unclear D gene. CDR3 size: 14 residues. In germline, CDR1 is MNHNS, CDR2 SASEGT. The V and J ends lost 2 bases and 2 bases respectively, with 10 bases between them. In DNA, the CDR3 is TGTGCCAGCAGTGAATCTGCGGATACCTACGAGCAGTACTTC. It specifies CASSESADTYEQYF.

This clonotype was found once. The chain uses TRBV10-3 and TRBJ2-7; weak D call: TRBD1 (8 bases). The germline gives CDR1 ENHRY, CDR2 SYGVKD. Trimming stripped 2 bases from V and 1 base from J, with 15 bases between. The CDR3 has 16 amino acids. CDR3 nucleotides: TGTGCCATCAGTGAGCCCGGACAGGGAGGGTCCTACGAGCAGTACTTC. This encodes CAISEPGQGGSYEQYF.

The chain carries TRBV29-1 and TRBJ2-2; possible D gene TRBD1, 5 bases. V was trimmed by 7 bases and J by 8 bases, leaving 14 bases between them. Germline CDR1 SQVTM, CDR2 ANQGSEA. CDR3 length equals 12 residues. CDR3 residues: CSATDVVGELFF. The CDR3 nucleotides are TGCAGCGCGACAGATGTAGTAGGGGAGCTGTTTTTT.

This clonotype was seen at least ten times. The J gene is TRBJ2-5, the V gene TRBV7-3; perhaps TRBD2 as D (6 bases). CDR1 SGHTA and CDR2 FQGTGA come from the germline V gene. The CDR3 has 13 amino acids. V shed 0 bases and J shed 9 bases, with 11 bases lying between them. The CDR3 nucleotides are TGTGCCAGCAGCTTAACGCCGGGGGTGGCCCAGTACTTC. Translated: CASSLTPGVAQYF.

This clonotype was observed many times. The chain recombines TRBV10-2 with TRBJ1-1; D call uncertain. The CDR3 loop spans 11 amino acids. Germline values: CDR1 WSHSY, CDR2 SAAADI. Trimming pared 2 bases from V and 7 bases from J, leaving 5 bases between. CDR3 sequence reads: CASSETVEAFF. The CDR3 DNA reads TGCGCCAGCAGTGAGACGGTTGAAGCTTTCTTT.

This clonotype came up many times. The chain recombines TRBV7-2 with TRBJ2-2, with TRBD1 identical over 11 bases. There are 16 residues in the CDR3. J was trimmed by 4 bases and V by 5 bases; bases with no gene match: 6. Germline V gives CDR1 SGHTA, CDR2 FQGNSA. In DNA form, the CDR3 reads TGTGCCAGCAGCCCAATAGGGACAGGGGGCACCGGGGAGCTGTTTTTT. Protein sequence: CASSPIGTGGTGELFF.

A word on this clonotype: The CDR3 ends on some other residue instead of the conserved phenylalanine or tryptophan, so this is likely a read error. The limits of the CDR3 on the DNA are not certain, so only TCRdb's listed CDR3 is given. This chain joins TRBV7-3 and TRBJ2-7; TRBD2 reflects the table's D call only, with no check against the DNA. Germline V CDR1 and CDR2: SGHTA, FQGTGA. The CDR3 spans 11 residues, counting both ends. The CDR3 spells CASSLTGGQDY.

V usage is TRBV7-7 and J usage is TRBJ2-5, with D perhaps TRBD1 (6 bases). CDR3 length: 15 residues. The V end was cut by 8 bases, the J end by 1 base, with 17 bases between. CDR1 SSHAT and CDR2 FNYEAQ come from the germline V gene (reference sequence). CDR3 amino acids: CASARTVGAQETQYF. The CDR3 DNA sequence: TGTGCCAGCGCCCGAACTGTGGGGGCCCAAGAGACCCAGTACTTC.

This rearrangement joins TRBV14 to TRBJ2-7, with 11 bases lining up with TRBD2. Trimming at V came to 8 bases and at J to 5 bases, leaving 8 bases not matched to a gene. This CDR3 is built from 14 residues. CDR1 is SGHDN, CDR2 FVKESK, per germline. The CDR3 nucleotides read TGTGCCAGCGCCACAACTAGCGGGAGTGACGAGCAGTACTTC. Translation: CASATTSGSDEQYF.

This rearrangement joins TRBV19 to TRBJ1-2, with a possible D match to TRBD1 (5 bases). The CDR3 extends over 15 amino acids. V was shortened by 10 bases and J by 4 bases, with 22 bases between the two germline ends. Looked up from germline, CDR1 is LNHDA and CDR2 is SQIVND (reference sequence). The CDR3 DNA follows: TGTGCCACGAACTCTAGACAGTTAAACGTCTATGGCTACACCTTC. Protein product: CATNSRQLNVYGYTF.

The V gene is TRBV29-1, the J gene TRBJ2-2; TRBD1 is a possible D gene (5 bases). CDR1 is SQVTM, CDR2 ANQGSEA, per germline. V was clipped by 7 bases and J by 6 bases, with 9 bases between them. This CDR3 is built from 11 residues. The CDR3 sequence: CSGRDSGELFF. The CDR3 DNA reads as TGCAGCGGCAGGGATTCCGGGGAGCTGTTTTTT.

In this sample, this clonotype turned up once. Possible read error: a much larger clone is one base away. This rearrangement joins TRBV5-1 to TRBJ1-4; D is possibly TRBD1 (5 bases). The CDR3 sequence is 17 residues long. CDR1 is SGHRS, CDR2 YFSETQ, per germline. V lost 2 bases and J 5 bases, leaving 19 bases between the germline ends. CDR3 coding DNA: TGCGCCAGCAGCTTTAATCTTCAGAGGGGAGGAAATGAAAAACTGTTTTTT. Translated, it gives CASSFNLQRGGNEKLFF.

This clonotype occurred many times. CDR3 protein: CASSRTDRGLFF. CDR3 coding DNA: TGTGCCAGCAGCCGGACAGATAGGGGACTGTTTTTT. The genes are TRBV5-8 and TRBJ1-4; a possible D gene is TRBD1 (6 bases). Trimming removed 4 bases from V and 13 bases from J, with 14 bases in between. Germline CDR1 and CDR2: SGHTS and YDEGEE. The CDR3 length is 12 residues.

The gene calls are TRBV6-5 and TRBJ2-3; 12 bases are a match to TRBD2. The CDR3 totals 21 residues. Losses at the gene ends were 5 bases for V and 4 bases for J; bases not matched to a gene: 22. Germline loops: CDR1 MNHEY, CDR2 SVGAGI. The CDR3 bases are TGTGCCAGCAGTCCCCTTCCCGGGACACCTCGGACTAGCGGGAATGCAGATACGCAGTATTTT. It encodes CASSPLPGTPRTSGNADTQYF.

This clonotype was observed at least ten times. The chain carries TRBV11-2 and TRBJ1-6; a weak D match, TRBD1 (5 bases). The CDR3 has 16 residues. Trimming removed 4 bases from V and 11 bases from J, with 21 bases in between. Germline lookup yields CDR1 SGHAT and CDR2 FQNNGV. The chain's CDR3 is CASSSVLGRINPPLHF. CDR3 in DNA: TGTGCCAGCAGCTCCGTCCTGGGACGGATAAATCCACCCCTCCACTTT.

V and J are TRBV9 and TRBJ2-7; a weak D match, TRBD2 (8 bases). This CDR3 comprises 14 residues. Germline V CDR1 and CDR2: SGDLS, YYNGEE. CDR3 DNA sequence: TGTGTCATCCGGGACAGCGGGAGCTCCTACGAGCAGTACTTC. Protein: CVIRDSGSSYEQYF.

The chain combines TRBV20-1 with TRBJ1-2; D not resolved. V was trimmed by 3 bases and J by 12 bases, leaving 17 bases between them. The CDR3 extends over 12 amino acids. The germline CDR1 and CDR2 sequences are DFQATT and SNEGSKA (reference sequence). The CDR3 DNA reads as TGCAGTGCTAGGAGGCAGATCTCTGGAAACACCTTC. Its protein product is CSARRQISGNTF.